The sequence of this TCR beta chain was determined in a study of blood T cell repertoires in COVID-19. Per germline, CDR1 MNHEY and CDR2 SVGAGI. V shed 6 bases and J shed 1 base, with 10 bases lying between them. The CDR3 extends over 14 amino acids. Assay used: immunoSEQ multiplex PCR; TCRdb lists only in-frame clones, some missing. The sample carries some 320,000 clones, roughly nine tenths recorded once. This TCR derives from a man aged 55-75 years who had recovered from COVID-19. Sequenced material: PBMCs or T cells enriched from blood (not recorded which). This sequence joins TRBV6-5 and TRBJ1-5, with D maybe TRBD1 (6 bases). The CDR3 DNA reads as TGTGCCAGCAGGCTCGGACAGAGCAATCAGCCCCAGCATTTT. Residues: CASRLGQSNQPQHF.